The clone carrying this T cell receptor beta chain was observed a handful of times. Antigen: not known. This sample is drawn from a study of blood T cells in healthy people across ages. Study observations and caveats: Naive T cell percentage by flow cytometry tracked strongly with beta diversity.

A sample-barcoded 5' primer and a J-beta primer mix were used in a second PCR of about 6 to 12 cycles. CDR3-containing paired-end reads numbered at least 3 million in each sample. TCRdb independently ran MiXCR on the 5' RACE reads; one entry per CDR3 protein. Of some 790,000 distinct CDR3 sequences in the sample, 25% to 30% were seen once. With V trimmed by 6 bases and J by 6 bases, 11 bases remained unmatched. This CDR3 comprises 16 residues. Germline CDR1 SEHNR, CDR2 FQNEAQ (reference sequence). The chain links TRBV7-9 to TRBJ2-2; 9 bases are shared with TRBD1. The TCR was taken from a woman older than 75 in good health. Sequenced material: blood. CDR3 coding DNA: TGTGCCAGCAGTTTTTCCCGGACAGGGGCGTCCGGGGAGCTGTTTTTT. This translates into CASSFSRTGASGELFF.